The next 29 T cell receptor beta chains were all read from a single sample in a study of molecular identifiers for immune sequencing clone quantification. TCRdb re-called the PCR reads with MiXCR, one entry per CDR3 protein. The data show tens of thousands of distinct CDR3 sequences, with around 27% seen just once and 1.5% to 2% held by the top ten. Sequencing used naive CD8+ T cells from blood, with Jurkat cell RNA spiked in. Stated subset: FACS-sorted CD8+CD4-CCR7+CD45RA+ naive T cells. All receptors come from a human donor in good health. Some libraries in this study had Jurkat cell RNA spiked in.

Comments on this clonotype: This may stem from a read error, because a much larger clone lies one nucleotide away. V and J are TRBV10-1 and TRBJ2-3; no definite D call. Trimming stripped 2 bases from V and 2 bases from J, with 8 bases between. CDR3 length: 14 amino acids. Germline CDR1 and CDR2: WNHNN and SYGVQD (reference sequence). This CDR3 reads CASSEGKATDTQYF. The CDR3 coding sequence is TGCGCCAGCAGTGAGGGAAAGGCCACAGATACGCAGTATTTT.

The chain links TRBV20-1 to TRBJ2-7; TRBD1 or TRBD2 may be the D gene (6 bases each). The CDR3 totals 13 residues. Trimming took 6 bases from V and 2 from J, leaving 14 bases between them. Germline V gene sequence: CDR1 DFQATT, CDR2 SNEGSKA (reference sequence). The DNA for the CDR3 is TGCAGTGCCGGGGGCTTTGTACCCTACGAGCAGTACTTC. It specifies CSAGGFVPYEQYF.

The chain employs TRBV4-3 and TRBJ2-7, with 8 bases fitting TRBD1. The CDR3 runs 16 residues. The germline CDR1 and CDR2 sequences are LGHNA and YSLEER. Trimming at V came to 0 bases and at J to 3 bases, leaving 7 bases not matched to a gene. Written as DNA, the CDR3 is TGCGCCAGCAGCCAAGATCGGGGGACAGGCAACTACGAGCAGTACTTC. It translates to CASSQDRGTGNYEQYF.

This clonotype was counted many times. The chain couples TRBV4-1 to TRBJ1-5; no clear D. Deletions cut 1 base from V and 7 bases from J, with 11 bases between. This CDR3 has 14 residues. CDR1 and CDR2 from the germline V gene are MGHRA and YSYEKL. In nucleotides, the CDR3 is TGCGCCAGCAGCCAAGGAGTCGGCGGGCAGCCCCAGCATTTT. Protein product: CASSQGVGGQPQHF.

This clonotype occurred many times. The rearrangement joins TRBV6-5 to TRBJ2-3; TRBD1 or TRBD2 may be the D gene (5 bases each). Per the germline V gene, CDR1 is MNHEY and CDR2 is SVGAGI. The CDR3 consists of 14 residues. Between the trimmed V and J ends, which lost 4 bases and 4 bases, there was a span of 12 bases. CDR3 sequence reads: CASSSMQGADTQYF. The CDR3 nucleotides read TGTGCCAGCAGTTCAATGCAGGGAGCAGATACGCAGTATTTT.

The chain carries TRBV4-2 and TRBJ2-2, with 9 bases fitting TRBD2. This CDR3 region has 15 residues. V shed 3 bases and J 5 bases; nucleotides not matched to a gene: 4. CDR1 is LGHNA and CDR2 is YNFKEQ in the germline V gene. CDR3 loop: CASSHMAGGTGELFF. The CDR3 DNA is TGTGCCAGCAGCCATATGGCGGGAGGGACCGGGGAGCTGTTTTTT.

This clonotype was observed at least ten times. The chain couples TRBV19 to TRBJ2-1; no clear D gene. This CDR3 spans 14 amino acids. Germline lookup yields CDR1 LNHDA and CDR2 SQIVND (reference sequence). V was cut by 10 bases and J by 0 bases, with 13 bases left in between. CDR3 sequence reads: CATKDLSSYNEQFF. The CDR3 DNA sequence: TGTGCCACCAAGGACCTAAGCTCCTACAATGAGCAGTTCTTC.

Turning to this clonotype: It may be a read error: a sequence one base away is much more abundant. The conserved phenylalanine or tryptophan normally closing the CDR3 is absent here, so this likely arose from a read error. The chain is built from TRBV6-5 and TRBJ1-2, with TRBD1 as a possible D gene (5 bases). Trimming pared 4 bases from V and 4 bases from J, leaving 16 bases between. The CDR3 is made up of 15 amino acids. CDR1 is MNHEY, CDR2 SVGAGI, per germline. Here the CDR3 DNA reads TGTGCCAGCAGTTCCCCGGGGGAAGGTATCTATGGCTACACCCTC. Protein product: CASSSPGEGIYGYTL.

This clonotype was counted many times. The genes are TRBV20-1 and TRBJ2-7; 11 bases match TRBD2. The CDR3 has 14 residues. V was pared by 3 bases and J by 4 bases, with 5 bases of the junction left unmatched. Germline assignment: CDR1 DFQATT and CDR2 SNEGSKA (reference sequence). The DNA for the CDR3 is TGCAGTGCTAGCCCTAGACTAGCGGGGTACGAGCAGTACTTC. This encodes CSASPRLAGYEQYF.

The chain has TRBV27 and TRBJ2-1; D unclear. CDR1 is MNHEY, CDR2 SMNVEV, per germline (reference sequence). Between the trimmed V and J ends, which lost 5 bases and 8 bases, there was a span of 13 bases. The CDR3 spans 13 residues. In nucleotides, the CDR3 is TGTGCCAGCAGTCCCCTCAACGGTCATGAGCAGTTCTTC. It translates to CASSPLNGHEQFF.

This clonotype has more than one count but fewer than ten. The CDR3 reads CASKPLGTGGQPQETQYF. CDR3 DNA sequence: TGTGCCAGCAAACCACTCGGGACAGGGGGGCAGCCCCAAGAGACCCAGTACTTC. This rearrangement joins TRBV4-2 to TRBJ2-5, with 11 bases that match TRBD1. From germline, CDR1 is LGHNA and CDR2 YNFKEQ. The CDR3 covers 18 residues. V lost 7 bases to trimming and J lost 1 base; unmatched junction nucleotides: 14.

As to this clonotype: Compared with germline, one end of the junction differs, possibly owing to a read error. The rearrangement joins TRBV14 to TRBJ2-4; D is possibly TRBD2 (5 bases). The germline V gene has CDR1 SGHDN and CDR2 FVKESK. The CDR3 spans 16 residues. The CDR3 protein is CASSEDWTGTKNIQYF. The CDR3, as DNA: TGTGCCAGCAGCGAAGATTGGACGGGAACCAAAAACATTCAGTACTTC.

As for this clonotype: This sequence may be a read error, since a much larger clone differs from it by one base. V gene TRBV4-1 combines with J gene TRBJ1-4; D perhaps matches TRBD1 (5 bases). The germline V gene has CDR1 MGHRA and CDR2 YSYEKL. The CDR3 consists of 17 residues. CDR3 DNA sequence: TGCGCCGGCAGCCATGCAAGTAGGGGCAGAGAGCATGAAAAACTGTTTTTT. This encodes CAGSHASRGREHEKLFF.

As to this clonotype: A much larger clone is a single base away; this may be a read error. The chain carries TRBV4-1 and TRBJ2-1; 7 bases line up with TRBD1. Germline CDR1 is MGHRA and CDR2 is YSYEKL. The CDR3 covers 17 residues. The CDR3: CVSSQLSTGISYNEQFF. As DNA, the CDR3 is TGCGTCAGCAGCCAACTCTCGACAGGGATCTCCTACAATGAGCAGTTCTTC.

In this sample, this clonotype turned up many times. J is TRBJ1-2 and V is TRBV4-3; D gene unclear. There are 18 residues in the CDR3. V was trimmed by 0 bases and J by 2 bases, leaving 19 bases between them. Per germline, CDR1 LGHNA and CDR2 YSLEER. DNA for the CDR3: TGCGCCAGCAGCCAAGATATTCCAGCATCTGGGCGAAACTATGGCTACACCTTC. Residues: CASSQDIPASGRNYGYTF.

The V gene is TRBV27, the J gene TRBJ1-1, with D possibly matching TRBD1 (5 bases). Trimming took off 6 bases at V and 2 bases at J, with 16 bases between the two ends. Looked up from germline, CDR1 is MNHEY and CDR2 is SMNVEV (reference sequence). The CDR3 has 15 amino acids. CDR3 coding DNA: TGTGCCAGCAGGGGGGTTGGAGTCGCAAACACTGAAGCTTTCTTT. It translates to CASRGVGVANTEAFF.

As regards this clonotype: A read error may explain this, as a much larger clone is one base away. The CDR3 DNA reads as TGTGCCACCAGCGGAGATCTCACCGGGGAGCTGTTTTTT. Encoded protein: CATSGDLTGELFF. The chain combines TRBV15 with TRBJ2-2; D unresolved. The CDR3 sequence is 13 residues long. Germline CDR1 is LNHNV and CDR2 is YYDKDF (reference sequence).

This clonotype was counted ten times or more. This chain uses TRBV27 with TRBJ1-5; D is unclear. Germline CDR1 MNHEY, CDR2 SMNVEV (reference sequence). The CDR3 consists of 16 residues. V was pared by 5 bases and J by 0 bases, with 14 bases between. CDR3 DNA: TGTGCCAGCAGTCCAAGCGGTCAGTATAGCAATCAGCCCCAGCATTTT. Its translation: CASSPSGQYSNQPQHF.

This clonotype showed up many times. The CDR3: CASSYGTSGTYEQYF. CDR3 bases: TGTGCCAGCAGTTACGGGACTAGCGGAACCTACGAGCAGTACTTC. This chain uses TRBV5-4 with TRBJ2-7; TRBD2 aligns across 11 bases. CDR1 is SGHNT, CDR2 YYREEE, per germline (reference sequence). V lost 5 bases and J lost 2; bases outside the gene matches: 6. The CDR3 runs 15 residues.

In its sample, this clonotype was seen many times. The chain employs TRBV24-1 and TRBJ2-3; no firm D call. V gave up 0 bases and J gave up 5 bases, with 8 bases separating them. The germline V gene encodes CDR1 KGHDR and CDR2 SFDVKD. This CDR3 has 14 amino acids. The CDR3 loop is CATSDLLGIDTQYF. As DNA, the CDR3 is TGTGCCACCAGTGATTTGTTGGGGATAGATACGCAGTATTTT.

As concerns this clonotype: This clone may be a read error of a much larger clone one base away. This chain connects TRBV12-3 or TRBV12-4 to TRBJ1-1; TRBD1 might be the D (5 bases). The CDR3 contains 12 residues. V gave up 8 bases and J gave up 11 bases, with 18 bases separating them. The CDR3 region is CASRLGAPGAFF. CDR3 nucleotides: TGTGCCAGCCGACTCGGGGCCCCAGGGGCTTTCTTT.

This clonotype was observed a few times. The rearrangement links TRBV19 to TRBJ1-1, with no clear D. The CDR3 is 14 amino acids. Trimming took off 3 bases at V and 3 bases at J, with 11 bases between the two ends. Looked up from germline, CDR1 is LNHDA and CDR2 is SQIVND (reference sequence). The CDR3 DNA reads as TGTGCCAGTAGTATCGGTTTTGGGGACACTGAAGCTTTCTTT. Protein product: CASSIGFGDTEAFF. The variable domain in full, completed from reference TRBV19 and TRBJ1-1, reads DGGITQSPKYLFRKEGQNVTLSCEQNLNHDAMYWYRQDPGQGLRLIYYSQIVNDFQKGDIAEGYSVSREKKESFPLTVTSAQKNPTAFYLCASSIGFGDTEAFFGQGTRLTVV.

This clonotype was counted at least ten times. The CDR3 reads CATSRDRFTYEQYF. The CDR3 bases are TGTGCCACCAGCAGAGACAGGTTTACCTACGAGCAGTACTTC. The rearrangement joins TRBV15 to TRBJ2-7; D ambiguous. V lost 0 bases, J lost 2 bases, and 8 bases lay in between. The CDR3 covers 14 residues. CDR1 is LNHNV and CDR2 is YYDKDF in the germline V gene (reference sequence). The whole variable domain, filled in from reference TRBV15 and TRBJ2-7, reads DAMVIQNPRYQVTQFGKPVTLSCSQTLNHNVMYWYQQKSSQAPKLLFHYYDKDFNNEADTPDNFQSRRPNTSFCFLDIRSPGLGDTAMYLCATSRDRFTYEQYFGPGTRLTVT.

This clonotype was detected a few times. No DNA is shown, since the ends of the CDR3 on it are uncertain; the CDR3 is the one TCRdb lists. The rearrangement uses TRBV27 and TRBJ1-5. Ends included, the CDR3 has 16 residues. CDR1 is MNHEY and CDR2 is SMNVEV in the germline V gene (reference sequence). CDR3 protein: CASSLSVGPGNQPQHF.

The sample holds many counts of this clonotype. The chain carries TRBV7-2 and TRBJ2-7, with 14 bases matching TRBD2. The V and J ends lost 3 bases and 4 bases, in that order; junction bases with no gene match: 8. The CDR3 extends over 17 amino acids. Germline assignment: CDR1 SGHTA and CDR2 FQGNSA. The CDR3 is CASSLERLAGGPYEQYF. CDR3 nucleotides: TGTGCCAGCAGCTTGGAACGACTAGCGGGAGGGCCGTACGAGCAGTACTTC.

This clonotype was observed once. A much larger clone differs by one base, so this may be a read error. The V gene is TRBV4-3, the J gene TRBJ2-3, with 7 bases that match TRBD1. The germline V gene encodes CDR1 LGHNA and CDR2 YSLEER. The CDR3 has 16 amino acids. CDR3 in amino acids: CACSQRAGPGTASKYF. The CDR3 bases are TGCGCCTGCAGCCAACGGGCAGGGCCTGGGACAGCCTCAAAGTATTTT.

The chain uses TRBV6-2 or TRBV6-3 and TRBJ1-2; D unclear. The germline V and J ends were trimmed by 2 bases and 5 bases, with 9 bases remaining between them. Germline V gene lookup returns CDR1 MNHEY and CDR2 SVGEGT. The CDR3 has 13 amino acids. The CDR3 region has the DNA TGTGCCAGCAGTTACATAGGCGGATATGGCTACACCTTC. Encoded protein: CASSYIGGYGYTF.

The table lists this clonotype with a count of one. One base away lies a much larger clone, so this may be a sequencing read error. The chain links TRBV10-3 to TRBJ2-7, with TRBD2 matching over 9 bases. Germline assignment: CDR1 ENHRY and CDR2 SYGVKD. V lost 4 bases to trimming and J lost 9 bases; unmatched junction nucleotides: 10. The CDR3 sequence is 14 residues long. In DNA, the CDR3 is TGTGCCATCAGTGCGCCCGGGGCTAGCGGGGTGCAGTACTTC. Translation gives CAISAPGASGVQYF.

This clonotype was recorded once. The V and J genes are TRBV4-1 and TRBJ2-3, with D maybe TRBD2 (7 bases). The V gene lost 1 base and the J gene lost 3 bases, with 20 bases spanning the gap. CDR3 length: 18 residues. CDR1 is MGHRA and CDR2 is YSYEKL in the germline V gene. The CDR3: CASSQVSGGRRVTDTQYF. CDR3 sequence (DNA): TGCGCCAGCAGCCAAGTATCGGGGGGCCGCCGCGTGACAGATACGCAGTATTTT.